This T cell receptor beta chain emerged from a study of PD-L1 blockade in urothelial cancer. Study background: Timepoints chosen for blood analysis were 3 weeks (second dose) and 6 weeks after treatment start. A median roughly 150,000 T cells were found in blood samples.

V trimming: 4 bases; J trimming: 6 bases; junction bases outside the gene matches: 12. The length of the CDR3 is 17 residues. CDR1 is MNHNS and CDR2 is SASEGT in the germline V gene. Sequencing was performed with immunoSEQ multiplex PCR; in TCRdb, only in-frame clones are kept and a portion is missing. The sample has about 30,000 clones; around 87% are singletons. The sample was PBMCs, taken around atezolizumab (anti-PD-L1) treatment. This TCR was sampled from a man aged 50 to 60 with urothelial cancer. The gene calls are TRBV6-1 and TRBJ2-2; 9 bases are a match to TRBD1. The CDR3 loop is CASSASDRGDRAGELFF. The CDR3 coding sequence is TGTGCCAGCAGTGCTTCCGACAGGGGGGATCGTGCCGGGGAGCTGTTTTTT.